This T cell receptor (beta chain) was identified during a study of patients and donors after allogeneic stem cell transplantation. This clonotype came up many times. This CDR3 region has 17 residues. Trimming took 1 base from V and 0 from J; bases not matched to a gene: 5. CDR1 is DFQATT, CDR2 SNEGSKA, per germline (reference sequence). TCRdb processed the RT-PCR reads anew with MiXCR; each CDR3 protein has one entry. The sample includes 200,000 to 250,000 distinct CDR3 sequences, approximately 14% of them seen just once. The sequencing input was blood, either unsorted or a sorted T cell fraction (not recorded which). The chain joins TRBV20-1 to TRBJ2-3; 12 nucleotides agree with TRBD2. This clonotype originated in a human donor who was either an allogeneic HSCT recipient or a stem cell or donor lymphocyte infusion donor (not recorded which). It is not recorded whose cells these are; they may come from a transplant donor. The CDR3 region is CSARGLAGVPSTDTQYF. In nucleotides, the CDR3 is TGCAGTGCTAGAGGACTAGCGGGGGTTCCTAGCACAGATACGCAGTATTTT.